This T cell receptor (beta chain) emerged from a study of blood T cell repertoires in COVID-19. The table came from immunoSEQ multiplex PCR; TCRdb's copy has only in-frame clones and leaves some out. This table holds about 60,000 clones, roughly 84% found once. V was shortened by 0 bases and J by 7 bases, with 10 bases between the two germline ends. This CDR3 contains 13 residues. Germline assignment: CDR1 GTSNPN and CDR2 SVGIG (reference sequence). The sequence derives from a man in his fifties or sixties with COVID-19, enrolled during active disease. The chain combines TRBV30 with TRBJ1-5; TRBD1 might be the D (5 bases). Sequenced material: peripheral blood. The CDR3 protein is CAWSVKGAQPQHF. As DNA, the CDR3 is TGTGCCTGGAGTGTAAAAGGGGCGCAGCCCCAGCATTTT.